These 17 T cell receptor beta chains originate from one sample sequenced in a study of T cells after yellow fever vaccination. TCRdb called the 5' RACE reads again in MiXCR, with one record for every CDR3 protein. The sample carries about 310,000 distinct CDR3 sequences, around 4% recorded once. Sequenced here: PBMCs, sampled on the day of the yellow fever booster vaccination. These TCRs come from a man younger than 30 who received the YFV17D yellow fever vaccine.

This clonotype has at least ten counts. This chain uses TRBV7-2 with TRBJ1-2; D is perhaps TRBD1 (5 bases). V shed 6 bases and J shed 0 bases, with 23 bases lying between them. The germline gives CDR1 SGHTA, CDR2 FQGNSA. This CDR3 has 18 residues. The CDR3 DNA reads TGTGCCAGCAGAATCTCCCGTGGGGGGTACCGAGCTAACTATGGCTACACCTTC. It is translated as CASRISRGGYRANYGYTF.

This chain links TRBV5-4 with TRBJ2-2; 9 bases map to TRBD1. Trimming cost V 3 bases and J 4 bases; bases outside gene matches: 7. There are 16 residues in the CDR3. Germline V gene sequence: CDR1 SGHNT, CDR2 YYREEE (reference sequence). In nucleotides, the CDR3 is TGTGCCAGCAGCTCGAGGACAGGGGTGGTCACCGGGGAGCTGTTTTTT. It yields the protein CASSSRTGVVTGELFF.

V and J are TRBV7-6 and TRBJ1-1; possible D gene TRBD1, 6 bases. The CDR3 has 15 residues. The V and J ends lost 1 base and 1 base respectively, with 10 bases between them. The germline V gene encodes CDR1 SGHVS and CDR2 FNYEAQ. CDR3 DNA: TGTGCCAGCAGCTTAGGGCAGGGGCAGAACACTGAAGCTTTCTTT. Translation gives CASSLGQGQNTEAFF.

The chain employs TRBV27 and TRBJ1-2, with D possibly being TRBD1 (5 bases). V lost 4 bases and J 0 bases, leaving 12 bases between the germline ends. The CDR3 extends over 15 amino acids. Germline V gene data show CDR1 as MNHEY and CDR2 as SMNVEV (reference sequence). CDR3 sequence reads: CASSSRGGSNYGYTF. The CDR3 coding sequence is TGTGCCAGCAGTTCTCGGGGGGGATCTAACTATGGCTACACCTTC.

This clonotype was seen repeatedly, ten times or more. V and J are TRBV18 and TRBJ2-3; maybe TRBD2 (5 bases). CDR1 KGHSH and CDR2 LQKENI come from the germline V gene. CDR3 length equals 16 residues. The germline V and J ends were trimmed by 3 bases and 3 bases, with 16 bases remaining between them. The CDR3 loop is CASSPPRGRLTDTQYF. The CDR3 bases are TGTGCCAGCTCACCGCCGCGAGGGCGTTTGACAGATACGCAGTATTTT.

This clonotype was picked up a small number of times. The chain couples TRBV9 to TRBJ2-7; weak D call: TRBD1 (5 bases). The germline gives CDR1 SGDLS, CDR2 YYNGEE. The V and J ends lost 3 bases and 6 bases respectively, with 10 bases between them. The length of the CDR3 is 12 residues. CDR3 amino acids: CASSGTGPEQYF. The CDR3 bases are TGTGCCAGCAGCGGTACAGGTCCCGAGCAGTACTTC.

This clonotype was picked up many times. CDR3 coding DNA: TGTGCCAGCAGCCCGAACACCGGGGAGCTGTTTTTT. Protein: CASSPNTGELFF. This chain uses TRBV7-2 with TRBJ2-2; D remains ambiguous. Germline V gives CDR1 SGHTA, CDR2 FQGNSA. The CDR3 extends over 12 amino acids. V lost 5 bases to trimming and J lost 0 bases, with 1 base between them. Filled out from reference TRBV7-2 and TRBJ2-2, the complete variable domain reads GAGVSQSPSNKVTEKGKDVELRCDPISGHTALYWYRQSLGQGLEFLIYFQGNSAPDKSGLPSDRFSAERTGGSVSTLTIQRTQQEDSAVYLCASSPNTGELFFGEGSRLTVL.

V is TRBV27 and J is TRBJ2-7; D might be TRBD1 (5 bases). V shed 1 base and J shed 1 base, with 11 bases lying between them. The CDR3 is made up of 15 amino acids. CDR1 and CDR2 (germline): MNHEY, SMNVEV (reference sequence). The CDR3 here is CASSLFQGGSYEQYF. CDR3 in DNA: TGTGCCAGCAGTTTATTCCAGGGTGGGTCCTACGAGCAGTACTTC.

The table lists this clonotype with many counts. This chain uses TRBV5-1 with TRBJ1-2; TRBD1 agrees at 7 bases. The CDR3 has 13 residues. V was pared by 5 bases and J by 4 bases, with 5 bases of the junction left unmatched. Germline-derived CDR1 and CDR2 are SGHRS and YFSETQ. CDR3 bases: TGCGCCAGCAGACGACAGGGATCCTATGGCTACACCTTC. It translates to CASRRQGSYGYTF.

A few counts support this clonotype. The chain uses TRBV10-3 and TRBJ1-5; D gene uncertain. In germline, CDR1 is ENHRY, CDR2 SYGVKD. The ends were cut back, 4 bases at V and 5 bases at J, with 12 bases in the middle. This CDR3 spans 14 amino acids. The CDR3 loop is CAISVGGDYQPQHF. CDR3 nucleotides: TGTGCCATCAGTGTAGGAGGAGACTATCAGCCCCAGCATTTT.

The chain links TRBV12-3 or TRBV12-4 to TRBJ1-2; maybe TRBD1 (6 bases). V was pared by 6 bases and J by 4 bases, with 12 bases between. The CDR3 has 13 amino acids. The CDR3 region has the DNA TGTGCCAGCAGCCAAGGACAGCTCTATGGCTACACCTTC. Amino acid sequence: CASSQGQLYGYTF.

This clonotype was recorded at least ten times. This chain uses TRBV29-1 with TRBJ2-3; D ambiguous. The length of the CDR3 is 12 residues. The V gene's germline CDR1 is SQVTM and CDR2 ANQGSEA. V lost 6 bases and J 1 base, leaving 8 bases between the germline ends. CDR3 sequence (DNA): TGCAGCGTCCAGGTGGGCACAGATACGCAGTATTTT. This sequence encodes CSVQVGTDTQYF.

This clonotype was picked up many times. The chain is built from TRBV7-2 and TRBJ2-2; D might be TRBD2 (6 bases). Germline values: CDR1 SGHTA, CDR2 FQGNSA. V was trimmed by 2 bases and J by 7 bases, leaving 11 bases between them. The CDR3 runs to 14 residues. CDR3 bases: TGTGCCAGCAGCTTAACCGGGGGTGACGGGGAGCTGTTTTTT. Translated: CASSLTGGDGELFF.

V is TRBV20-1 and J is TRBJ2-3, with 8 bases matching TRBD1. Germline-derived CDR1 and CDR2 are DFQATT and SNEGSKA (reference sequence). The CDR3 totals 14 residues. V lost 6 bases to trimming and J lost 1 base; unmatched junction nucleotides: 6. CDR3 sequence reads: CSARDRTGTDTQYF. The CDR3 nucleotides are TGCAGTGCCCGGGACAGGACCGGCACAGATACGCAGTATTTT.

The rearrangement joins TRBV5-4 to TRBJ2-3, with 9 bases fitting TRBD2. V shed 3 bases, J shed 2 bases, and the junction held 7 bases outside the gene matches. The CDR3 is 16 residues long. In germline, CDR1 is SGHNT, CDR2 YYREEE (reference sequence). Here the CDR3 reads CASSSRGGGVTDTQYF. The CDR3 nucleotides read TGTGCCAGCAGCTCCCGGGGCGGGGGGGTCACAGATACGCAGTATTTT. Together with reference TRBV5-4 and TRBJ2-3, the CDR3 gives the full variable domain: ETGVTQSPTHLIKTRGQQVTLRCSSQSGHNTVSWYQQALGQGPQFIFQYYREEENGRGNFPPRFSGLQFPNYSSELNVNALELDDSALYLCASSSRGGGVTDTQYFGPGTRLTVL.

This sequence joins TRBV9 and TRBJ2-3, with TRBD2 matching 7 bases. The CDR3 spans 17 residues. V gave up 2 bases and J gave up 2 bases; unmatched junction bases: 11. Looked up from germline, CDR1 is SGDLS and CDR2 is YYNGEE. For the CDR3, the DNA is TGTGCCAGCAGCGTCTCCCAGCGGGGCCCTTCCACAGATACGCAGTATTTT. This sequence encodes CASSVSQRGPSTDTQYF. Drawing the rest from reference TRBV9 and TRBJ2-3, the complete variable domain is DSGVTQTPKHLITATGQRVTLRCSPRSGDLSVYWYQQSLDQGLQFLIQYYNGEERAKGNILERFSAQQFPDLHSELNLSSLELGDSALYFCASSVSQRGPSTDTQYFGPGTRLTVL.

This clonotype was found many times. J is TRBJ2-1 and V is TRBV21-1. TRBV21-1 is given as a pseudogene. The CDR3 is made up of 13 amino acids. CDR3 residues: CASSKVTYNEQFF. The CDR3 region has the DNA TGTGCCAGCAGCAAAGTGACATACAATGAGCAGTTCTTC.